This T cell receptor beta chain was captured in a study of cytomegalovirus exposure and HLA in healthy donors. In its sample, this clone was seen once. The antigen is unknown. This CDR3 has 14 amino acids. The germline V gene encodes CDR1 SEHNR and CDR2 FQNEAQ (reference sequence). Deletions cut 1 base from V and 13 bases from J, with 17 bases between. In the PCR, 60 Vbeta and 13 Jbeta primers were used. Assay used: immunoSEQ multiplex PCR; TCRdb lists only in-frame clones, some missing. The sample gives 55,000 to 80,000 clones, roughly 78% of which show up once; about 1.9% is in the top ten. Points from the study as a whole: In a later analysis, at a false discovery rate of 0.05, about 16,000 TCR beta sequences matched HLA alleles.

This TCR derives from a man aged 18 to 30 in good health and CMV-seronegative. This chain links TRBV7-9 with TRBJ2-1; D gene unclear. The sample comprised PBMCs. CDR3 nucleotide sequence: TGTGCCAGCAGCTTAGGTCTCTCTAGAGACGATCAGTTCTTC. Its translation is CASSLGLSRDDQFF.